A single sample is the source of the 10 T cell receptor beta chains below, sequenced in a study of blood T cell repertoires in COVID-19. Assay used: immunoSEQ multiplex PCR; TCRdb lists only in-frame clones, some missing. The table records roughly 300,000 clones, approximately 85% of them present only once. Material: peripheral blood. The receptors shown here come from a human donor in a cohort sampled during active COVID-19.

V and J are TRBV6-1 and TRBJ2-5, with D possibly TRBD2 on 5 matching bases. Germline V lookup: CDR1 MNHNS, CDR2 SASEGT. This CDR3 region has 16 residues. V was trimmed by 1 base and J by 1 base, leaving 13 bases between them. CDR3 sequence (DNA): TGTGCCAGCAGTGAAGGGGCCCTAGGGAGCCAAGAGACCCAGTACTTC. Its translation: CASSEGALGSQETQYF.

V gene TRBV6-5 combines with J gene TRBJ1-1, with unresolved D. Germline lookup yields CDR1 MNHEY and CDR2 SVGAGI. V was cut by 10 bases and J by 5 bases, with 23 bases left in between. This CDR3 has 15 amino acids. The CDR3 is CATSDGRGRETEAFF. The CDR3, as DNA: TGTGCCACCAGCGATGGACGGGGAAGAGAAACTGAAGCTTTCTTT.

This chain connects TRBV14 to TRBJ2-3, with D maybe TRBD2 (6 bases). V was pared by 0 bases and J by 0 bases, with 13 bases between. The CDR3 extends over 17 amino acids. Germline CDR1 is SGHDN and CDR2 is FVKESK. The CDR3 DNA reads TGTGCCAGCAGCCAAGATCGGAGGGGACCTAGCACAGATACGCAGTATTTT. Translated, it gives CASSQDRRGPSTDTQYF.

The V and J genes are TRBV19 and TRBJ2-5; 11 bases fit TRBD2. The V gene's germline CDR1 is LNHDA and CDR2 SQIVND (reference sequence). The CDR3 has 16 amino acids. V shed 4 bases and J 1 base; nucleotides not matched to a gene: 5. The CDR3 reads CASSKLAGGLQETQYF. The CDR3 nucleotides are TGTGCCAGTAGTAAGCTAGCGGGGGGTCTCCAAGAGACCCAGTACTTC.

V gene TRBV5-6 combines with J gene TRBJ1-1; D is undetermined. Trimming stripped 2 bases from V and 3 bases from J, with 11 bases between. The CDR3 covers 14 residues. The V gene's germline CDR1 is SGHDT and CDR2 YYEEEE. CDR3 coding DNA: TGTGCCAGCAGCTTATCCAACGGAGACACTGAAGCTTTCTTT. Translating it yields CASSLSNGDTEAFF.

The chain joins TRBV20-1 to TRBJ2-7; TRBD1 aligns across 11 bases. Germline CDR1 DFQATT, CDR2 SNEGSKA (reference sequence). The V segment lost 3 bases and the J segment 3 bases; nucleotides outside the gene matches: 7. The CDR3 has 15 amino acids. This chain's CDR3 is CSASRTGTGGYEQYF. The CDR3 bases are TGCAGTGCTAGTCGCACCGGGACAGGGGGCTACGAGCAGTACTTC.

V usage is TRBV7-3 and J usage is TRBJ2-1, with a weak D call TRBD1 (6 bases). V shed 5 bases and J shed 2 bases, with 16 bases lying between them. CDR1 is SGHTA, CDR2 FQGTGA, per germline. The CDR3 has 16 amino acids. CDR3 protein: CASSPNGGLTYNEQFF. CDR3 DNA: TGTGCCAGCAGCCCCAATGGGGGCCTAACCTACAATGAGCAGTTCTTC.

Only one count was recorded for this clone. This chain links TRBV19 with TRBJ1-1, with D unclear. CDR3 length equals 14 residues. The germline V gene has CDR1 LNHDA and CDR2 SQIVND (reference sequence). Trimming stripped 0 bases from V and 0 bases from J, with 5 bases between. The CDR3 DNA reads TGTGCCAGTAGTATAGATCAGATGAACACTGAAGCTTTCTTT. Translation: CASSIDQMNTEAFF.

The chain links TRBV30 to TRBJ1-2; TRBD1 agrees at 8 bases. The CDR3 consists of 15 residues. Germline lookup yields CDR1 GTSNPN and CDR2 SVGIG (reference sequence). V lost 0 bases to trimming and J lost 7 bases; unmatched junction nucleotides: 10. CDR3 in DNA: TGTGCCTGGAGTGTTATCTCGCGGCAGGGGGCTGGCTACACCTTC. It is translated as CAWSVISRQGAGYTF.

The chain carries TRBV2 and TRBJ1-4; TRBD1 might be the D (5 bases). The germline V gene encodes CDR1 SNHLY and CDR2 FYNNEI. V gave up 4 bases and J gave up 0 bases, with 12 bases separating them. The CDR3 is 16 amino acids. The CDR3 coding sequence is TGTGCCAGCAGTGCACAGGCCGCTCCAACTAATGAAAAACTGTTTTTT. Translation gives CASSAQAAPTNEKLFF.